This is a list of T cell receptor beta chains from one sample in a study of CD8+ T cells in alopecia areata. Sequenced by immunoSEQ multiplex PCR; TCRdb stores in-frame clones only, minus some. The sample includes approximately 150,000 clones, around 59% of them seen just once. Sequences were derived from CD4+ T cells sorted from blood, sampled at week 24, from a patient treated with tofacitinib. These receptors were obtained from a human donor with alopecia areata. The CDR3 runs from the conserved cysteine through the conserved F or W. The order of the fields is J gene, clone size, V gene, CDR3 protein. Clone size is given for some rows only: seen once, a few or many times, or a class if the clone is expanded.

>TRBJ2-5|NA|TRBV18
CASSHQETQYF
>TRBJ2-7|NA|TRBV30
CARGEGPGEQYF
>TRBJ2-3|NA|TRBV7-2
CASSLVGGAGDTQYF
>TRBJ2-7|few|TRBV29-1
CSVGGQGAGEQYF
>TRBJ2-1|NA|TRBV29-1
CSVDSGASSYNEQFF
>TRBJ1-2|once|TRBV2
CASSEETGYNYGYTF
>TRBJ1-1|NA|TRBV9
CASSPGSTEAFF
>TRBJ1-2|NA|TRBV5-1
CASSPTGESYGYTF
>TRBJ1-1|few|TRBV30
CAWRVPPFSTEAFF
>TRBJ2-7|NA|TRBV29-1
CSAGTGGPNEQYF
>TRBJ2-7|NA|TRBV6-5
CASTGGWEQYF
>TRBJ2-1|NA|TRBV18
CASSPIESEQFF
>TRBJ1-1|once|TRBV29-1
CSVGRDRRPNTEAFF
>TRBJ2-2|NA|TRBV19
CASSKGIQGAFGELFF
>TRBJ2-3|NA|TRBV5-1
CASSPGTATSTDTQYF
>TRBJ1-1|NA|TRBV18
CASSQKTGNTEAFF
>TRBJ2-7|NA|TRBV7-9
CASSPVGGLTHEQYF